This TCR beta chain was profiled in a study of blood T cell repertoires in COVID-19. Germline V CDR1 and CDR2: LNHNV, YYDKDF (reference sequence). The germline V and J ends were trimmed by 1 base and 8 bases, with 14 bases remaining between them. The CDR3 is made up of 15 amino acids. Per the authors' pipeline: Counts of nucleated cells, estimated from reference gene primer amplification, were obtained. The repertoire was sequenced with immunoSEQ multiplex PCR; TCRdb's copy has only in-frame clones and lacks some. The V and J calls and clone size were taken over from that table, and D and trimming were inferred from the DNA. Counted here are roughly 200,000 clones, more than 70% occurring once; the ten biggest clones make up 2.5% to 3.5%.

This chain uses TRBV15 with TRBJ1-4; tentatively, D is TRBD1 (5 bases). The sequence was obtained from a woman of 80 years or more with active or convalescent COVID-19. Sequenced: peripheral blood. The chain's CDR3 is CATSRGAGNKEKLFF. CDR3 in DNA: TGTGCCACCAGCAGAGGGGCAGGGAATAAAGAAAAACTGTTTTTT.